These 4 T cell receptor beta chains share one sample of origin, sequenced in a study of T cells in narcolepsy. Profiled with immunoSEQ multiplex PCR; TCRdb holds only in-frame clones, not every one. The data show 30,000 to 40,000 clones, 81% seen once. The sequencing sample was made of memory (CD45RA-) CD4+ T cells from blood. All receptors derive from a human donor in good health.

The V call is TRBV7-9, the J call TRBJ2-7; TRBD1 matches at 10 bases. Trimming took 3 bases from V and 4 from J; bases not matched to a gene: 3. Germline V gives CDR1 SEHNR, CDR2 FQNEAQ (reference sequence). This CDR3 contains 14 residues. Here the CDR3 reads CASSLTGGAYEQYF. CDR3 bases: TGTGCCAGCAGCTTGACAGGGGGCGCGTACGAGCAGTACTTC. The full variable domain, its missing parts supplied by reference TRBV7-9 and TRBJ2-7, is DTGVSQNPRHKITKRGQNVTFRCDPISEHNRLYWYRQTLGQGPEFLTYFQNEAQLEKSRLLSDRFSAERPKGSFSTLEIQRTEQGDSAMYLCASSLTGGAYEQYFGPGTRLTVT.

The chain has TRBV6-5 and TRBJ2-3, with 7 bases matching TRBD2. Germline V gives CDR1 MNHEY, CDR2 SVGAGI. CDR3 size: 15 residues. V was clipped by 5 bases and J by 4 bases; unmatched bases: 9. CDR3 nucleotides: TGTGCCAGCAGTCCCCGTCCCGCGGGGGCAGATACGCAGTATTTT. This encodes CASSPRPAGADTQYF.

The chain couples TRBV5-4 to TRBJ2-1; a weak D match, TRBD2 (5 bases). This CDR3 comprises 15 residues. V was shortened by 4 bases and J by 4 bases, with 15 bases between the two germline ends. The germline CDR1 and CDR2 sequences are SGHNT and YYREEE (reference sequence). CDR3 amino acids: CASSQKRAEYNEQFF. As DNA, the CDR3 is TGTGCCAGCAGCCAGAAGCGAGCGGAGTACAATGAGCAGTTCTTC.

CDR3 sequence (DNA): TGTGCCAGCAGCGTCCAAGGGGGACTTTACAATGAGCAGTTCTTC. It codes for CASSVQGGLYNEQFF. The V gene is TRBV9, the J gene TRBJ2-1; D is perhaps TRBD1 or TRBD2 (6 bases each). Trimming cost V 2 bases and J 4 bases, with 13 bases left between them. The CDR3 is 15 residues long. Germline CDR1 reads SGDLS; CDR2 reads YYNGEE. Filled out from reference TRBV9 and TRBJ2-1, the complete variable domain reads DSGVTQTPKHLITATGQRVTLRCSPRSGDLSVYWYQQSLDQGLQFLIQYYNGEERAKGNILERFSAQQFPDLHSELNLSSLELGDSALYFCASSVQGGLYNEQFFGPGTRLTVL.